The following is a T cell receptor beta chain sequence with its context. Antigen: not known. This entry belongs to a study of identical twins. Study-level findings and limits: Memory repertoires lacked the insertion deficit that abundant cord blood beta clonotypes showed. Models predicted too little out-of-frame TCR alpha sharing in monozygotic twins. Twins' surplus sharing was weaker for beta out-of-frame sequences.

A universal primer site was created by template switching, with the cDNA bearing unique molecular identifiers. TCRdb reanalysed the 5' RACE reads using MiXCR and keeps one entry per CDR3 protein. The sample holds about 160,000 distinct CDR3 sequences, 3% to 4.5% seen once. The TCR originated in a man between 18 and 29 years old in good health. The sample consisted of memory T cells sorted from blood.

For the CDR3, the DNA is TGTGCCAGCAGTTATAGGAAGGGAGGGGGGGGCCTCACAGATACGCAGTATTTT. Translating it yields CASSYRKGGGGLTDTQYF. The V and J genes are TRBV11-2 and TRBJ2-3; maybe TRBD2 (7 bases). Germline CDR1 is SGHAT and CDR2 is FQNNGV. CDR3 length: 18 amino acids. The V gene lost 6 bases and the J gene lost 2 bases, with 24 bases spanning the gap.